This T cell receptor (beta chain) emerged from a study of patients and donors after allogeneic stem cell transplantation. This CDR3 contains 15 residues. From germline, CDR1 is SGHTA and CDR2 FQGTGA. The junction had 3 bases not matched to a gene; V was cut back by 6 bases and J by 2 bases. This clonotype was seen at least ten times. One entry per CDR3 protein, called by TCRdb with MiXCR from the RT-PCR reads. Of hundreds of thousands of distinct CDR3 sequences listed, roughly 16% are singletons. The clonotype comes from a human donor who was either an allogeneic HSCT recipient or a stem cell or donor lymphocyte infusion donor (not recorded which). It is not recorded whose cells these are; they may come from a transplant donor. The V gene is TRBV7-3, the J gene TRBJ2-1; 11 bases are a match to TRBD2. Source material: blood, either unsorted or a sorted T cell fraction (not recorded which). CDR3 nucleotide sequence: TGTGCCAGCAGTTCTAGCGGGAGGACCTACAATGAGCAGTTCTTC. Amino acids: CASSSSGRTYNEQFF.